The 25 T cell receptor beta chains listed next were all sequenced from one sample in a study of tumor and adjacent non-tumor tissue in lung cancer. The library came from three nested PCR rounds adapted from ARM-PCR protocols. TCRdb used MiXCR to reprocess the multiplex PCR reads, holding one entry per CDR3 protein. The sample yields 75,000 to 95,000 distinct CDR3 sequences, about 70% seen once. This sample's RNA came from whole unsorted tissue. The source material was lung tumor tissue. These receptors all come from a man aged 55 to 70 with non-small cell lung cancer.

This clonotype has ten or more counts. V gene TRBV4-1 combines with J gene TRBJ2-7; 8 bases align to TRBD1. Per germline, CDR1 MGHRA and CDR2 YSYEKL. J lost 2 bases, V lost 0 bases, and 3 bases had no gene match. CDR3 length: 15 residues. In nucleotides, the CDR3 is TGCGCCAGCAGCCAAGAACAGGGGGTCGCCTACGAGCAGTACTTC. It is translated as CASSQEQGVAYEQYF.

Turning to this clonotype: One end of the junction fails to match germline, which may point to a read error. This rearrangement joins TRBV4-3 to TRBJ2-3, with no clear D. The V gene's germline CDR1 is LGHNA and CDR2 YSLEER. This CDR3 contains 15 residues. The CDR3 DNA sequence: TGCGCCAGCAGTCAAGGATTGGCTTGGGCAGATACGCAGTTTTTT. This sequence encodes CASSQGLAWADTQFF.

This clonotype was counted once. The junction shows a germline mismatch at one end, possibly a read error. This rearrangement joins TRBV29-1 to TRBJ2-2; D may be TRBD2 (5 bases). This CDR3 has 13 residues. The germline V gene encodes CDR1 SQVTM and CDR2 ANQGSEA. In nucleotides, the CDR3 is TGCAGTGTTGGTGGGGTCAGCACCGGGGAGCTGCTTTTT. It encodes CSVGGVSTGELLF.

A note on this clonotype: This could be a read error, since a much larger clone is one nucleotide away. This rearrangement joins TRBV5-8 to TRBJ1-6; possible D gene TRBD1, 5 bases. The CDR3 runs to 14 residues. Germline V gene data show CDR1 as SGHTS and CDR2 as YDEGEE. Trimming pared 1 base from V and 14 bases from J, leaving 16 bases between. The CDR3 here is CASSLSSRGESLHF. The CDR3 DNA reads TGTGCCAGCAGCTTGAGCTCAAGAGGGGAATCCCTCCACTTT.

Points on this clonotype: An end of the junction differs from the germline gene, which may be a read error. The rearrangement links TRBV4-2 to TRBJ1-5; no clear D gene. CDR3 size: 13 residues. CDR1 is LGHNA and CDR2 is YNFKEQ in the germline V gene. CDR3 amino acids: CASSHTLGRPQYF. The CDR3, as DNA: TGTGCCAGCAGCCACACACTCGGTCGGCCCCAGTATTTC.

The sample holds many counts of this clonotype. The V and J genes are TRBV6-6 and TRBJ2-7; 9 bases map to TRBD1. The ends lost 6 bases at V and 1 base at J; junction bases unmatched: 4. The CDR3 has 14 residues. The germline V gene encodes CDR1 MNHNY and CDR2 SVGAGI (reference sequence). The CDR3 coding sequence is TGTGCCAGCAGCTCGACAGGGGGTTCCTACGAGCAGTACTTC. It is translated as CASSSTGGSYEQYF.

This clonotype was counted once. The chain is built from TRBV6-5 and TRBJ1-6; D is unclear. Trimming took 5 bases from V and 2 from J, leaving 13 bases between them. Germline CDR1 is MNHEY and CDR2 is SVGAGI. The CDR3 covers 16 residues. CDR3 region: CASSSPEITYNSPLHF. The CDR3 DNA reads TGTGCCAGCAGTAGCCCCGAGATTACCTATAATTCACCCCTCCACTTT.

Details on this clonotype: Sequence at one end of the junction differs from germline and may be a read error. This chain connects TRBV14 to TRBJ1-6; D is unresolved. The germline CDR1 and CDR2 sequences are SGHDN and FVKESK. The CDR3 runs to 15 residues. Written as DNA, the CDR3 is TGTGCGAGCAACCAAGTCGACGGTCGTCGATCACCCCTCCACTTT. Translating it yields CASNQVDGRRSPLHF.

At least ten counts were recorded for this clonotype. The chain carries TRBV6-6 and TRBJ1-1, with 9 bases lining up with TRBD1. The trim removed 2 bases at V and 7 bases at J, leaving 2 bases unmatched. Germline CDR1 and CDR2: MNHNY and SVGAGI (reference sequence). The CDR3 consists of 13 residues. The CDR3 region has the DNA TGTGCCAGCAGTTACGACAGGGGGAATGAAGCTTTCTTT. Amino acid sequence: CASSYDRGNEAFF.

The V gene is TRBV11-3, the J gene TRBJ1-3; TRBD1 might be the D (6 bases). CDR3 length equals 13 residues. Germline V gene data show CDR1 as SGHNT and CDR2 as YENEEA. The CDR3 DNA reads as TGTTCCTGCAGCTCTGACAGGGGAAACACCATATATTTT. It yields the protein CSCSSDRGNTIYF.

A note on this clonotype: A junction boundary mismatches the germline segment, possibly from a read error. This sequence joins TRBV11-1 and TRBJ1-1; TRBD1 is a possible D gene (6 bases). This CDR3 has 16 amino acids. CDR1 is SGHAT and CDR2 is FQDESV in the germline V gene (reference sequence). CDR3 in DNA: TGTGTCAGCTCGACGGGACAATGGTTTGGGAGCACTGAAGCTTTCTTT. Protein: CVSSTGQWFGSTEAFF. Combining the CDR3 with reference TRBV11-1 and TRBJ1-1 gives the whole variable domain EAEVAQSPRYKITEKSQAVAFWCDPISGHATLYWYRQILGQGPELLVQFQDESVVDDSQLPKDRFSAERLKGVDSTLKIQPAELGDSAMYLCVSSTGQWFGSTEAFFGQGTRLTVV.

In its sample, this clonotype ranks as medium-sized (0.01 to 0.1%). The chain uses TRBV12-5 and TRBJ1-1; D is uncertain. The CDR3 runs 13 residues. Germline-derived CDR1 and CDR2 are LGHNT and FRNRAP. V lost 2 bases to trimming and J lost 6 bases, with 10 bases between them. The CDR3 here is CASGLLNGAEAFF. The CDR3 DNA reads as TGTGCTAGTGGTTTGCTGAATGGGGCTGAAGCTTTCTTT.

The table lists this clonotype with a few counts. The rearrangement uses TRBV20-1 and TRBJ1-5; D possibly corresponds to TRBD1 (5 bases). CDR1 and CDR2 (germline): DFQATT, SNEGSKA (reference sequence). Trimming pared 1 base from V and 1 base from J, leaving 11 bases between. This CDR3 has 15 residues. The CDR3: CSARGSRGSNQPQHF. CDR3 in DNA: TGCAGTGCTAGAGGGTCGAGGGGAAGCAATCAGCCCCAGCATTTT.

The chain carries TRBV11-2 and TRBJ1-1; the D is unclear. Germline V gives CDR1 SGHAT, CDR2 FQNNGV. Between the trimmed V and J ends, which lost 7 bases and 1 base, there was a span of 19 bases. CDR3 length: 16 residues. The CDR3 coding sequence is TGTGCCAGCAACTCCCGGTACACGTTCAGGAACACTGAAGCTTTCTTT. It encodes CASNSRYTFRNTEAFF.

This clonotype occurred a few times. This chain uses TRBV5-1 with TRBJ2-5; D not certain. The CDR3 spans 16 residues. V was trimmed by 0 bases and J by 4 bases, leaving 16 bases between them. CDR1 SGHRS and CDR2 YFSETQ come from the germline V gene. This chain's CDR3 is CASSLASAVGLETQYF. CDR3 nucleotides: TGCGCCAGCAGCTTGGCCTCGGCGGTGGGGTTAGAGACCCAGTACTTC.

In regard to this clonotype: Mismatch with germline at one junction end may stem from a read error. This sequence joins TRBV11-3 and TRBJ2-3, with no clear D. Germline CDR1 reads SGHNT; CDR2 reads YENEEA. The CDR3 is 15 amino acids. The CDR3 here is CATSLDGTGTDTQYF. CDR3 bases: TGTGCCACCAGCCTCGATGGTACGGGCACAGATACGCAGTATTTT.

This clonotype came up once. In nucleotides, the CDR3 is TGCGCCAGCAGCCAAGCTAGCAACATTGAAACCTTCTTT. This translates into CASSQASNIETFF. The chain employs TRBV4-1 and TRBJ1-1; no clear D gene. V lost 1 base, J lost 14 bases, and 17 bases lay in between. The CDR3 contains 13 residues. CDR1 MGHRA and CDR2 YSYEKL come from the germline V gene.

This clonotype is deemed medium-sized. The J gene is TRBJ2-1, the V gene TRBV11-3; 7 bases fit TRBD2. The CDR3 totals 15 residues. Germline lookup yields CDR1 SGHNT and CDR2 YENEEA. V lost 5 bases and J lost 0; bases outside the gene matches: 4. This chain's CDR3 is CASSPLASSYNEQFF. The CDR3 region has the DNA TGTGCCAGCAGCCCACTAGCGTCCTCCTACAATGAGCAGTTCTTC.

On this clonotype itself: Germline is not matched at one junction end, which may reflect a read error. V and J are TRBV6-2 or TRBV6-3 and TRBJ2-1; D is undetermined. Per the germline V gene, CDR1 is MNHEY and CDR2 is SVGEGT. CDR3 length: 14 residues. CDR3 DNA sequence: TGTGCCTGCAGTTACTTACAAGTATCCAATGAGCAGTTCTTC. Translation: CACSYLQVSNEQFF.

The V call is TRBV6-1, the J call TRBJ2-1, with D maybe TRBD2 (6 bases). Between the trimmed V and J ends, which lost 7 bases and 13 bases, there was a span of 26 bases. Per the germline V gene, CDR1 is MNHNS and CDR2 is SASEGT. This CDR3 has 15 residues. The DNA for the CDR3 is TGTGCCAGCAAGCCCGGGAGAGGGGCTTACGGAGAACAGTTCTTC. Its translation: CASKPGRGAYGEQFF.

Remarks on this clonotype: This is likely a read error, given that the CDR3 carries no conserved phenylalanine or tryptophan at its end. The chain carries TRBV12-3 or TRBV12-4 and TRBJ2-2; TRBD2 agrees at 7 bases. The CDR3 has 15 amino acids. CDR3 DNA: TGTGCCAGCAGACGGGAGGCATTGAACACCGGCGAGCTGTTTTAT. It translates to CASRREALNTGELFY.

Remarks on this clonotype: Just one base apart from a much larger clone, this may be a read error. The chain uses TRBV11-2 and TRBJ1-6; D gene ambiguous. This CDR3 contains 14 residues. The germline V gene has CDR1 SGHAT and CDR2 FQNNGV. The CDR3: CSSSLGLGNSPLHF. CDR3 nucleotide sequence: TGTTCCAGCAGCTTGGGGTTGGGGAATTCACCCCTCCACTTT.

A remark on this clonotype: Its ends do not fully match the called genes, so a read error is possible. The CDR3 region has the DNA TGTGCCAGCAGCTTGGGGGGAGAGGCATATACGCGGTATTTT. Its translation is CASSLGGEAYTRYF. The V gene is TRBV5-6, the J gene TRBJ2-3; the D gene is possibly TRBD2 (5 bases). This CDR3 contains 14 residues. CDR1 and CDR2 (germline): SGHDT, YYEEEE.

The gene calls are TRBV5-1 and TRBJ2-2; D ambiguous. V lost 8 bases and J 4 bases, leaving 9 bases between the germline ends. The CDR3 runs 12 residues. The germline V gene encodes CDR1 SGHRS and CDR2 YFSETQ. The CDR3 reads CARSQTTGELFF. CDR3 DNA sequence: TGCGCCAGGAGCCAGACCACCGGGGAGCTGTTTTTT.

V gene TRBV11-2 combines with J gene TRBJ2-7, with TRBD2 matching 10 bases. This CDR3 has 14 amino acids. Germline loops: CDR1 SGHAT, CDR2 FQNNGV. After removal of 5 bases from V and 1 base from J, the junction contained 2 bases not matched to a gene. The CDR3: CASSTTSGSYEQYF. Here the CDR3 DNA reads TGTGCCAGCAGCACGACTAGCGGGTCCTACGAGCAGTACTTC.